The 32 T cell receptor beta chains presented below share a single source sample, sequenced in a study of T cell changes during pregnancy in multiple sclerosis (dated by TCRdb to the late 2010s). The library was produced with the immunoSEQ multiplex PCR assay. Sourced from immuneACCESS, this table was stored by TCRdb with only in-frame sequences that have V and J called. A share of the clones is absent; for the studies checked, an unresolved V gene accounts for under half, and the remainder has no known explanation. Counted in this sample were around 66,000 clones; 75% to 95% of them appeared once. Approximately 1.3% of the sample lies in the top ten. Source: peripheral blood, taken after pregnancy. These receptors were taken from a female donor in good health, enrolled as a control in a pregnancy study.

V gene TRBV7-2 combines with J gene TRBJ1-5, with 8 bases fitting TRBD1. This CDR3 spans 16 amino acids. Germline CDR1 and CDR2: SGHTA and FQGNSA. V was clipped by 0 bases and J by 9 bases; unmatched bases: 10. CDR3 coding DNA: TGTGCCAGCAGCTTAGCGGTGACAGGGGAAAATGGGCCCCAGCATTTT. It is translated as CASSLAVTGENGPQHF. The full variable domain, its missing parts supplied by reference TRBV7-2 and TRBJ1-5, is GAGVSQSPSNKVTEKGKDVELRCDPISGHTALYWYRQSLGQGLEFLIYFQGNSAPDKSGLPSDRFSAERTGGSVSTLTIQRTQQEDSAVYLCASSLAVTGENGPQHFGDGTRLSIL.

CDR3 protein: CSVETGGSTEAFF. CDR3 nucleotide sequence: TGCAGCGTAGAGACAGGGGGATCGACTGAAGCTTTCTTT. V gene TRBV29-1 combines with J gene TRBJ1-1, with TRBD1 matching over 9 bases. CDR3 length equals 13 residues. CDR1 and CDR2 (germline): SQVTM, ANQGSEA. The ends lost 6 bases at V and 5 bases at J; junction bases unmatched: 7.

V is TRBV11-3 and J is TRBJ2-7; possible D gene TRBD1, 6 bases. The germline V gene has CDR1 SGHNT and CDR2 YENEEA. Deletions cut 5 bases from V and 1 base from J, with 12 bases between. This CDR3 spans 14 amino acids. The CDR3 region has the DNA TGTGCCAGCAGCGGCCCGGGACATTCCTACGAGCAGTACTTC. It encodes CASSGPGHSYEQYF. The full variable domain, completed using reference TRBV11-3 and TRBJ2-7, is EAGVVQSPRYKIIEKKQPVAFWCNPISGHNTLYWYLQNLGQGPELLIRYENEEAVDDSQLPKDRFSAERLKGVDSTLKIQPAELGDSAVYLCASSGPGHSYEQYFGPGTRLTVT.

The chain links TRBV7-2 to TRBJ2-7, with TRBD1 identical over 7 bases. Germline assignment: CDR1 SGHTA and CDR2 FQGNSA. J lost 5 bases, V lost 2 bases, and 12 bases had no gene match. The CDR3 totals 16 residues. The DNA of the CDR3 is TGTGCCAGCAGCTTACCGCTGGCCGACAGGGACAACGAGCAGTACTTC. This translates into CASSLPLADRDNEQYF.

The V call is TRBV11-2, the J call TRBJ2-1, with 9 nucleotides matching TRBD2. V was clipped by 5 bases and J by 9 bases; unmatched bases: 11. The CDR3 runs to 15 residues. Germline CDR1 is SGHAT and CDR2 is FQNNGV. CDR3 amino acids: CASSQRGAQGGEQFF. CDR3 nucleotides: TGTGCCAGCAGCCAGCGGGGGGCCCAGGGCGGTGAGCAGTTCTTC.

The chain links TRBV6-1 to TRBJ2-7, with TRBD2 matching 12 bases. Germline V gene data show CDR1 as MNHNS and CDR2 as SASEGT. The CDR3 covers 18 residues. V lost 4 bases to trimming and J lost 2 bases; unmatched junction nucleotides: 12. The CDR3 DNA is TGTGCCAGCAGTGCGACTAGCGGGGGCCCGACCCGCCCCTACGAGCAGTACTTC. Encoded protein: CASSATSGGPTRPYEQYF.

The gene calls are TRBV5-4 and TRBJ2-7, with TRBD2 as a possible D gene (5 bases). V shed 4 bases and J shed 7 bases, with 15 bases lying between them. Germline lookup yields CDR1 SGHNT and CDR2 YYREEE (reference sequence). The CDR3 length is 13 residues. For the CDR3, the DNA is TGTGCCAGCAGCCCCCGACCCAGCGGTGAGCAGTACTTC. Translating it yields CASSPRPSGEQYF.

The chain uses TRBV18 and TRBJ2-5; TRBD2 is a possible D gene (6 bases). This CDR3 region has 14 residues. In germline, CDR1 is KGHSH, CDR2 LQKENI. With 3 bases removed from V and 2 bases from J, the gap between germline ends came to 10 bases. The CDR3 DNA sequence: TGTGCCAGCTCACCTTCCGGGGGACAAGAGACCCAGTACTTC. It codes for CASSPSGGQETQYF.

This clone was seen only a few times. This sequence joins TRBV19 and TRBJ1-6; 7 bases line up with TRBD1. Per the germline V gene, CDR1 is LNHDA and CDR2 is SQIVND (reference sequence). The CDR3 is 15 amino acids. J was trimmed by 10 bases and V by 5 bases; bases with no gene match: 11. CDR3 in amino acids: CASSPGTAADSPLHF. CDR3 sequence (DNA): TGTGCCAGTAGTCCCGGGACAGCCGCTGACTCACCCCTCCACTTT.

V gene TRBV7-2 combines with J gene TRBJ1-2, with D perhaps matching TRBD1 (6 bases). Trimming stripped 3 bases from V and 7 bases from J, with 12 bases between. The CDR3 is 13 residues long. Germline CDR1 and CDR2: SGHTA and FQGNSA. CDR3 in DNA: TGTGCCAGCAGCTTGCAGGGGAAAGGTGGCTACACCTTC. The encoded protein is CASSLQGKGGYTF.

The V gene is TRBV19, the J gene TRBJ1-1; D uncertain. CDR1 and CDR2 from the germline V gene are LNHDA and SQIVND (reference sequence). Between the trimmed V and J ends, which lost 7 bases and 0 bases, there was a span of 18 bases. The CDR3 length is 16 residues. Here the CDR3 reads CASNARGRGLNTEAFF. CDR3 nucleotides: TGTGCCAGTAATGCGCGGGGAAGAGGATTGAACACTGAAGCTTTCTTT.

The chain links TRBV4-1 to TRBJ2-2, with no clear D. Per germline, CDR1 MGHRA and CDR2 YSYEKL. The CDR3 covers 15 residues. V was pared by 1 base and J by 0 bases, with 6 bases between. As DNA, the CDR3 is TGCGCCAGCAGCCAAGCACCGGCGAACACCGGGGAGCTGTTTTTT. It codes for CASSQAPANTGELFF.

The chain uses TRBV2 and TRBJ2-2, with 8 positions matching TRBD2. After removal of 6 bases from V and 3 bases from J, the junction contained 3 bases not matched to a gene. The CDR3 extends over 14 amino acids. Looked up from germline, CDR1 is SNHLY and CDR2 is FYNNEI. CDR3 amino acids: CASSGGADTGELFF. The DNA of the CDR3 is TGTGCCAGCAGCGGGGGGGCGGACACCGGGGAGCTGTTTTTT.

The chain carries TRBV5-6 and TRBJ1-2, with 12 bases matching TRBD1. Germline CDR1 reads SGHDT; CDR2 reads YYEEEE. V shed 4 bases, J shed 8 bases, and the junction held 6 bases outside the gene matches. The CDR3 consists of 14 residues. CDR3 protein: CASSTGQGAGGYTF. As DNA, the CDR3 is TGTGCCAGCAGCACGGGACAGGGGGCGGGCGGCTACACCTTC.

The chain carries TRBV30 and TRBJ1-4; tentatively, D is TRBD1 (6 bases). This CDR3 contains 20 residues. Trimming took off 2 bases at V and 0 bases at J, with 25 bases between the two ends. Germline V CDR1 and CDR2: GTSNPN, SVGIG (reference sequence). CDR3 sequence: CAWSRLTATGSWATNEKLFF. The CDR3 bases are TGTGCCTGGAGTAGGTTAACCGCAACAGGGAGCTGGGCAACTAATGAAAAACTGTTTTTT.

This chain links TRBV6-1 with TRBJ2-7, with TRBD1 identical over 9 bases. CDR3 length: 14 residues. CDR1 and CDR2 from the germline V gene are MNHNS and SASEGT. V shed 8 bases and J 0 bases; nucleotides not matched to a gene: 5. CDR3 residues: CASGDRVSSYEQYF. The CDR3 nucleotides read TGTGCCAGCGGGGACAGGGTTAGCTCCTACGAGCAGTACTTC.

V and J are TRBV7-9 and TRBJ1-4; D might be TRBD1 (6 bases). Trimming took 0 bases from V and 2 from J, leaving 7 bases between them. The germline CDR1 and CDR2 sequences are SEHNR and FQNEAQ (reference sequence). The CDR3 spans 15 residues. CDR3: CASSLARGTNEKLFF. The CDR3 DNA is TGTGCCAGCAGCTTAGCGAGGGGGACTAATGAAAAACTGTTTTTT.

The chain couples TRBV11-3 to TRBJ1-4, with D possibly matching TRBD1 (6 bases). The CDR3 contains 15 residues. CDR1 is SGHNT and CDR2 is YENEEA in the germline V gene. V dropped 6 bases and J dropped 6 bases, with 17 bases sitting between them. CDR3 bases: TGTGCCAGCAGTTCCCGGGACAATTACTATGAAAAACTGTTTTTT. Its translation is CASSSRDNYYEKLFF. The entire variable domain, with the rest obtained from reference TRBV11-3 and TRBJ1-4, is as follows: EAGVVQSPRYKIIEKKQPVAFWCNPISGHNTLYWYLQNLGQGPELLIRYENEEAVDDSQLPKDRFSAERLKGVDSTLKIQPAELGDSAVYLCASSSRDNYYEKLFFGSGTQLSVL.

J is TRBJ1-4 and V is TRBV4-2; 8 nucleotides line up with TRBD1. Germline loops: CDR1 LGHNA, CDR2 YNFKEQ. The CDR3 loop spans 14 amino acids. Trimming cost V 4 bases and J 4 bases; bases outside gene matches: 2. CDR3 DNA: TGTGCCAGCAGCCCGGGACAGGATAATGAAAAACTGTTTTTT. Translation: CASSPGQDNEKLFF.

The chain couples TRBV30 to TRBJ1-5; perhaps TRBD1 as D (5 bases). V was pared by 3 bases and J by 0 bases, with 9 bases between. The CDR3 extends over 14 amino acids. Germline V lookup: CDR1 GTSNPN, CDR2 SVGIG (reference sequence). The DNA of the CDR3 is TGTGCCTGGAGCCCAGGGCTTAGCAATCAGCCCCAGCATTTT. This codes for CAWSPGLSNQPQHF. Supplemented by reference TRBV30 and TRBJ1-5, the full variable domain reads SQTIHQWPATLVQPVGSPLSLECTVEGTSNPNLYWYRQAAGRGLQLLFYSVGIGQISSEVPQNLSASRPQDRQFILSSKKLLLSDSGFYLCAWSPGLSNQPQHFGDGTRLSIL.

In this sample, this clone turned up once. The chain combines TRBV7-9 with TRBJ2-7, with a weak D call TRBD1 (6 bases). CDR1 SEHNR and CDR2 FQNEAQ come from the germline V gene (reference sequence). Deletions cut 6 bases from V and 1 base from J, with 10 bases between. The CDR3 spans 13 residues. DNA for the CDR3: TGTGCCAGCAGTACAGGGATGTCCTACGAGCAGTACTTC. Protein sequence: CASSTGMSYEQYF.

The chain employs TRBV18 and TRBJ2-3, with 10 bases lining up with TRBD2. CDR1 and CDR2 (germline): KGHSH, LQKENI. Losses at the gene ends were 3 bases for V and 1 base for J; bases not matched to a gene: 1. This CDR3 spans 15 amino acids. CDR3 in amino acids: CASSPLAGGTDTQYF. The CDR3, as DNA: TGTGCCAGCTCACCTCTAGCGGGGGGCACAGATACGCAGTATTTT.

V usage is TRBV4-1 and J usage is TRBJ1-2, with D possibly matching TRBD1 (5 bases). Germline V lookup: CDR1 MGHRA, CDR2 YSYEKL. V lost 0 bases and J lost 8, with 16 bases in between. This CDR3 region has 15 residues. The CDR3 nucleotides read TGCGCCAGCAGCCAAGACCGGGGGACTGTATGGGGCTACACCTTC. This gives the protein CASSQDRGTVWGYTF.

This chain links TRBV4-2 with TRBJ1-4; D gene ambiguous. The V and J ends lost 1 base and 3 bases respectively, with 9 bases between them. This CDR3 contains 15 residues. Germline lookup yields CDR1 LGHNA and CDR2 YNFKEQ. CDR3 sequence reads: CASSQGSTPNEKLFF. CDR3 bases: TGTGCCAGCAGCCAAGGCAGTACGCCTAATGAAAAACTGTTTTTT.

The chain links TRBV6-1 to TRBJ1-2, with 7 bases fitting TRBD1. After removal of 10 bases from V and 8 bases from J, the junction contained 4 bases not matched to a gene. The length of the CDR3 is 10 residues. Germline CDR1 and CDR2: MNHNS and SASEGT. CDR3 sequence (DNA): TGTGCCACAGACAGGGCCGGCTACACCTTC. The encoded protein is CATDRAGYTF.

CDR3 region: CATRQGALSDYGYTF. CDR3 sequence (DNA): TGTGCCACCAGACAGGGGGCGTTATCTGACTATGGCTACACCTTC. This chain connects TRBV27 to TRBJ1-2; 10 nucleotides line up with TRBD1. The germline V gene encodes CDR1 MNHEY and CDR2 SMNVEV (reference sequence). This CDR3 has 15 amino acids. V lost 10 bases, J lost 3 bases, and 11 bases stayed unmatched.

A word on this clone: Other DNA sequences from this sample encode an identical CDR3 as well. The chain carries TRBV7-8 and TRBJ1-1; 7 bases fit TRBD1. This CDR3 is built from 15 residues. Germline-derived CDR1 and CDR2 are SGHVS and FQNEAQ. V lost 5 bases and J lost 4; bases outside the gene matches: 10. This chain's CDR3 is CASSLTGESGTEAFF. The CDR3 DNA reads TGTGCCAGCAGCCTCACAGGGGAGAGTGGCACTGAAGCTTTCTTT.

Here the CDR3 DNA reads TGTGCCAGCAGTGGGACAAACACAGATACGCAGTATTTT. This sequence encodes CASSGTNTDTQYF. This chain uses TRBV6-4 with TRBJ2-3; tentatively, D is TRBD1 (5 bases). Germline V gene sequence: CDR1 MRHNA, CDR2 SNTAGT. V lost 4 bases and J 2 bases, leaving 7 bases between the germline ends. This CDR3 has 13 residues.

The chain is built from TRBV7-9 and TRBJ2-5; TRBD1 agrees at 8 bases. This CDR3 has 14 residues. Germline V gene data show CDR1 as SEHNR and CDR2 as FQNEAQ (reference sequence). J was trimmed by 1 base and V by 2 bases; bases with no gene match: 0. The DNA for the CDR3 is TGTGCCAGCAGCTTACAGGGGGCCCAAGAGACCCAGTACTTC. It translates to CASSLQGAQETQYF.

This sequence joins TRBV6-6 and TRBJ1-3; D is possibly TRBD1 (6 bases). The CDR3 runs 13 residues. V was trimmed by 9 bases and J by 0 bases, leaving 9 bases between them. Germline V gene data show CDR1 as MNHNY and CDR2 as SVGAGI (reference sequence). The CDR3 sequence: CASGQLSGNTIYF. As DNA, the CDR3 is TGTGCCAGTGGACAGCTCTCTGGAAACACCATATATTTT.

The chain joins TRBV5-4 to TRBJ2-2; TRBD2 matches 8 bases. The CDR3 sequence is 15 residues long. V shed 5 bases and J 1 base; nucleotides not matched to a gene: 4. Per the germline V gene, CDR1 is SGHNT and CDR2 is YYREEE (reference sequence). The CDR3 loop is CASRASGGNTGELFF. The CDR3 DNA reads as TGTGCCAGCAGGGCCAGCGGGGGGAACACCGGGGAGCTGTTTTTT.

The chain is built from TRBV4-1 and TRBJ2-1; 7 nucleotides align to TRBD2. The CDR3 is 16 amino acids. CDR1 is MGHRA and CDR2 is YSYEKL in the germline V gene. J was trimmed by 3 bases and V by 0 bases; bases with no gene match: 5. CDR3 region: CASSQDPAGNYNEQFF. Written as DNA, the CDR3 is TGCGCCAGCAGCCAAGATCCAGCGGGGAACTACAATGAGCAGTTCTTC.